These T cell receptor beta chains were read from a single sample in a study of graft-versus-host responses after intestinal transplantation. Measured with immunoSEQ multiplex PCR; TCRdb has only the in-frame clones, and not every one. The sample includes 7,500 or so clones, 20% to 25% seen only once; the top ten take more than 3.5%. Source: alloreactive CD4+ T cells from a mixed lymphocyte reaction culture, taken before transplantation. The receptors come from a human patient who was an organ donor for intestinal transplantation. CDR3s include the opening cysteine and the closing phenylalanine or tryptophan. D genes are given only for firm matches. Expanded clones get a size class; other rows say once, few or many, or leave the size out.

DNA: TGTGCCAGCAGTAACCTGGGACAGGGAAACGGCTACACCTTC; CDR3: CASSNLGQGNGYTF; V: TRBV6-1; size: few; D: TRBD1; J: TRBJ1-2; length: 14
DNA: TGCGCCAGCAGCTTCACGGATAACACCGGGGAGCTGTTTTTT; CDR3: CASSFTDNTGELFF; V: TRBV5-1; size: .; D: .; J: TRBJ2-2; length: 14
DNA: TGTGCCAGCAGCGTAGCCAGGGGTTATGAGACCCAGTACTTC; CDR3: CASSVARGYETQYF; V: TRBV7-9; size: .; D: .; J: TRBJ2-5; length: 14
DNA: TGTGCCAGCAGCCTTCGGACGGTGGGGGCCAACGTCCTGACTTTC; CDR3: CASSLRTVGANVLTF; V: TRBV11-1; size: few; D: .; J: TRBJ2-6; length: 15
DNA: TGTGCCAGCAGCCCAGGGTGGGGGACTGAAGCTTTCTTT; CDR3: CASSPGWGTEAFF; V: TRBV6-1; size: few; D: .; J: TRBJ1-1; length: 13
DNA: TGTGCCAGCAGCTTGGCGTGGGGAAACACCATATATTTT; CDR3: CASSLAWGNTIYF; V: TRBV7-8; size: .; D: .; J: TRBJ1-3; length: 13
DNA: TGTGCCAGCAGTTTCTTTTCCGGACCACCCTACGAGCAGTACTTC; CDR3: CASSFFSGPPYEQYF; V: TRBV27; size: .; D: .; J: TRBJ2-7; length: 15
DNA: TGTGCCAGCAGGAAAGTCGTACTGGATGAGCAGTTCTTC; CDR3: CASRKVVLDEQFF; V: TRBV6-9; size: .; D: .; J: TRBJ2-1; length: 13
DNA: TGCGCCAGCAGCTTTGGCTACCCCACCTACGAGCAGTACTTC; CDR3: CASSFGYPTYEQYF; V: TRBV5-1; size: .; D: .; J: TRBJ2-7; length: 14
DNA: TGTGCCAGCAGTCAACAGGGATTCAGGACTGAAGCTTTCTTT; CDR3: CASSQQGFRTEAFF; V: TRBV2; size: .; D: .; J: TRBJ1-1; length: 14
DNA: TGCGCCAGCAGCCAATACTTAGGACTAGCGGGAGGCGAGCAGTACTTC; CDR3: CASSQYLGLAGGEQYF; V: TRBV4-3; size: .; D: TRBD2; J: TRBJ2-7; length: 16
DNA: TGTGCCAGTAGTATCTTCGTCGAGGCGCATGAGCAGTTCTTC; CDR3: CASSIFVEAHEQFF; V: TRBV19; size: .; D: .; J: TRBJ2-1; length: 14
DNA: TGTGCCAGCAGTTACGGGGGGTACAATGAGCAGTTCTTC; CDR3: CASSYGGYNEQFF; V: TRBV6-5; size: .; D: .; J: TRBJ2-1; length: 13
DNA: TGCAGCGTTGAAGTTCTGGCGGGGGACACTGAAGCTTTCTTT; CDR3: CSVEVLAGDTEAFF; V: TRBV29-1; size: once; D: .; J: TRBJ1-1; length: 14
DNA: TGCAGCGTCTCCCGGACTAGCGGTACCTCTGGGGCCAACGTCCTGACTTTC; CDR3: CSVSRTSGTSGANVLTF; V: TRBV29-1; size: .; D: TRBD2; J: TRBJ2-6; length: 17
DNA: TGCAGCGTTGAAGGGGGACTAGCGTTAGATACGCAGTATTTT; CDR3: CSVEGGLALDTQYF; V: TRBV29-1; size: .; D: TRBD2; J: TRBJ2-3; length: 14
DNA: TGTGCCAGCAGGGTGGTGGTGAACACTGAAGCTTTCTTT; CDR3: CASRVVVNTEAFF; V: TRBV6-1; size: few; D: .; J: TRBJ1-1; length: 13
DNA: TGTGCCAGCAGCTTAGTTCTCTATGAGCAGTTCTTC; CDR3: CASSLVLYEQFF; V: TRBV7-3; size: .; D: .; J: TRBJ2-1; length: 12
DNA: TGTGCCAGCAGTCCGGGACTAGCGGGAGGGCCTAGTATCAGCGGGGAGACCCAGTACTTC; CDR3: CASSPGLAGGPSISGETQYF; V: TRBV27; size: .; D: TRBD2; J: TRBJ2-5; length: 20
DNA: TGTGCCACCAGCAGAGATAGGGAGCATCAGCCCCAGCATTTT; CDR3: CATSRDREHQPQHF; V: TRBV15; size: .; D: .; J: TRBJ1-5; length: 14
DNA: TGTGCCAGCAGCAAACGCCGCGGGGGGTCGGGGGAAAAACTGTTTTTT; CDR3: CASSKRRGGSGEKLFF; V: TRBV28; size: .; D: .; J: TRBJ1-4; length: 16
DNA: TGTGCCAGCAGTTCGGGACACTCTGGAAACACCATATATTTT; CDR3: CASSSGHSGNTIYF; V: TRBV6-6; size: few; D: .; J: TRBJ1-3; length: 14
DNA: TGCGGGATAGACTCTGGGGCCAACGTCCTGACTTTC; CDR3: CGIDSGANVLTF; V: TRBV29-1; size: .; D: .; J: TRBJ2-6; length: 12
DNA: TGTGCCAGCAGCCAAAGGTCGGGAGGAGGGTTGGATACGCAGTATTTT; CDR3: CASSQRSGGGLDTQYF; V: TRBV4-2; size: .; D: TRBD2; J: TRBJ2-3; length: 16
DNA: TGTGCCAGCACCAGGACAGGGGCGTCCTATAATTCACCCCTCCACTTT; CDR3: CASTRTGASYNSPLHF; V: TRBV2; size: .; D: TRBD1; J: TRBJ1-6; length: 16
DNA: TGTGCCAGCAGCCCAACCGCCAGACTAGCAGAAGCCAAAAACATTCAGTACTTC; CDR3: CASSPTARLAEAKNIQYF; V: TRBV4-2; size: .; D: TRBD2; J: TRBJ2-4; length: 18
DNA: TGCAGCGTTGAACAGCGGTTCACAGATACGCAGTATTTT; CDR3: CSVEQRFTDTQYF; V: TRBV29-1; size: .; D: .; J: TRBJ2-3; length: 13
DNA: TGTGCCAGCAGTTTCGATCTGCGTATTTACAAAAGTCGGGCCAACGTCCTGACTTTC; CDR3: CASSFDLRIYKSRANVLTF; V: TRBV6-7; size: .; D: .; J: TRBJ2-6; length: 19
DNA: TGTGCCAGCAGCTTAGACCTTAGCGGGAGGGGGTACAATGAGCAGTTCTTC; CDR3: CASSLDLSGRGYNEQFF; V: TRBV11-1; size: .; D: TRBD2; J: TRBJ2-1; length: 17
DNA: TGTGCCAGCAGTGAGATATATGAGCAGTTCTTC; CDR3: CASSEIYEQFF; V: TRBV6-6; size: few; D: .; J: TRBJ2-1; length: 11
DNA: TGTGCCAGCAGCGAAGACAGGCCTTCTAATGAAAAACTGTTTTTT; CDR3: CASSEDRPSNEKLFF; V: TRBV7-2; size: few; D: .; J: TRBJ1-4; length: 15
DNA: TGTGCCAGCAGCCAAGTAGGTCGTAGTGAGCAGTTCTTC; CDR3: CASSQVGRSEQFF; V: TRBV14; size: few; D: .; J: TRBJ2-1; length: 13
DNA: TGTGCCAGCAGTTATTACAGGGCGGCCACCGGGGAGCTGTTTTTT; CDR3: CASSYYRAATGELFF; V: TRBV6-5; size: medium-sized; D: .; J: TRBJ2-2; length: 15
DNA: TGTGCCAGCAGCTTGGTAGGGCCTGCAACTAATGAAAAACTGTTTTTT; CDR3: CASSLVGPATNEKLFF; V: TRBV5-7; size: few; D: .; J: TRBJ1-4; length: 16
DNA: TGTGCCAGCAGCCGTGTCTGGGGCTACACCTTC; CDR3: CASSRVWGYTF; V: TRBV7-9; size: .; D: .; J: TRBJ1-2; length: 11
DNA: TGTGCCAGCAGTTGGTACAGGGGAAACATTCAGTACTTC; CDR3: CASSWYRGNIQYF; V: TRBV7-8; size: .; D: TRBD1; J: TRBJ2-4; length: 13
DNA: TGTGCCAGCAGCTTAGCAGGGGGGGGACAGACCTACGAGCAGTACTTC; CDR3: CASSLAGGGQTYEQYF; V: TRBV11-3; size: few; D: .; J: TRBJ2-7; length: 16
DNA: TGTGCCAGCAGCCCAGAACTAGCGGGAGGCCACTCCTACAATGAGCAGTTCTTC; CDR3: CASSPELAGGHSYNEQFF; V: TRBV5-8; size: .; D: TRBD2; J: TRBJ2-1; length: 18
DNA: TGTGCCAGCAGTTTTCGGCTAGCGGAAGACTACGAGCAGTACTTC; CDR3: CASSFRLAEDYEQYF; V: TRBV6-5; size: few; D: TRBD2; J: TRBJ2-7; length: 15
DNA: TGTGCCAGCAGCTTAGAATACTTCAACGAGCAGTACTTC; CDR3: CASSLEYFNEQYF; V: TRBV7-1; size: few; D: .; J: TRBJ2-7; length: 13